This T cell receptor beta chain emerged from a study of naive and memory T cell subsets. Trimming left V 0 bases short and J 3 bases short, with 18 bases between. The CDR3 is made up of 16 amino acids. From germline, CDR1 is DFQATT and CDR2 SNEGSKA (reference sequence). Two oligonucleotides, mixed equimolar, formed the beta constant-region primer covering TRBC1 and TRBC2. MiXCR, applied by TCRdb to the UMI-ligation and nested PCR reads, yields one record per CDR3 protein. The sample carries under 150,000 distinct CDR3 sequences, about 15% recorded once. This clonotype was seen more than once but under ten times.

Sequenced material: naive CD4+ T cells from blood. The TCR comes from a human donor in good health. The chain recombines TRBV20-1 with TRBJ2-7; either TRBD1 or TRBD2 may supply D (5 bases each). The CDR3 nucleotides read TGCAGTGCTAGAGATTCGGGGACCTCAACTGACTACGAGCAGTACTTC. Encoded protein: CSARDSGTSTDYEQYF.